This record looks at one TCR beta chain sequence and its context. This entry belongs to a study of CD8+CD57+ T cells in acquired aplastic anemia. It was patients with CD8+CD57+ cell expansion by flow cytometry who were chosen for sequencing. Genomic DNA served as template for TCR beta VDJ and CDR3 profiling. TCRdb used MiXCR to reprocess the reads, holding one entry per CDR3 protein. The data contain approximately 190,000 distinct CDR3 sequences, just under 50% of them seen just once; the ten biggest clones take up approximately 9.7%. The length of the CDR3 is 18 residues. CDR1 LGHDT and CDR2 YNNKEL come from the germline V gene (reference sequence). Losses at the gene ends were 1 base for V and 0 bases for J; bases not matched to a gene: 11.

The clonotype comes from a human donor with aplastic anemia. Sequencing was carried out using sorted CD4+, CD8+, or CD8+CD57+ T cells (not recorded which) from PBMCs. V is TRBV3-1 and J is TRBJ2-7; 8 bases are shared with TRBD1. CDR3 amino acids: CASSQVRLGQGPSYEQYF. Here the CDR3 DNA reads TGTGCCAGCAGCCAAGTCCGCCTCGGACAGGGACCCTCCTACGAGCAGTACTTC.